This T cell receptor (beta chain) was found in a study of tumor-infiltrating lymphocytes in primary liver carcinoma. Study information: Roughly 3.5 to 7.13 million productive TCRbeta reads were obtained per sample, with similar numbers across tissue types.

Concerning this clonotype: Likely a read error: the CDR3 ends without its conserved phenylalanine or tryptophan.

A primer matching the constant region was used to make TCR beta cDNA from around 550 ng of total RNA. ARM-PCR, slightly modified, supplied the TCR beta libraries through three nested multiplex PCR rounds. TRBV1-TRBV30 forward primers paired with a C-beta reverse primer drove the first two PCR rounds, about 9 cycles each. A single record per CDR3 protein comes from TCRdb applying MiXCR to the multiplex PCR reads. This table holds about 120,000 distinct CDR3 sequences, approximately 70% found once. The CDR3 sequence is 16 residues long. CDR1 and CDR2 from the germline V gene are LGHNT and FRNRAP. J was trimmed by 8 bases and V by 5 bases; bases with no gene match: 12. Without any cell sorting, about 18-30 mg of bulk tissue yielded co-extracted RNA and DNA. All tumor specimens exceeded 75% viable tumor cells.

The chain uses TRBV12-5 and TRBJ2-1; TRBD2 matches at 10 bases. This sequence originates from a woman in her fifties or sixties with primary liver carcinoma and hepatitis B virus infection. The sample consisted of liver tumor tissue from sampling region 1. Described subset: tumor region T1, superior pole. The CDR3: CASGPGLAGGFDEQFL. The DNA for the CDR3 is TGTGCTAGTGGTCCCGGGTTAGCGGGAGGTTTCGATGAGCAGTTCCTC.